One and the same sample provided the 17 T cell receptor beta chains below, sequenced in a study of CD8 T cells in Susac syndrome. RNA was extracted with the RNeasy kit, and a quantity of roughly 0.5 to 1 ug was reverse transcribed using random hexamers. A single record per CDR3 protein comes from TCRdb applying MiXCR to the immunoSEQ multiplex PCR reads. The sample consists of about 430,000 distinct CDR3 sequences, about 85% of them appearing once. Sequencing input: CD8+ T cells from PBMCs. These receptor sequences come from a human donor with multiple sclerosis.

The chain is built from TRBV6-1 and TRBJ2-1; 8 bases fit TRBD2. Germline V gene data show CDR1 as MNHNS and CDR2 as SASEGT. The V segment lost 2 bases and the J segment 0 bases; nucleotides outside the gene matches: 3. The CDR3 has 16 amino acids. The DNA for the CDR3 is TGTGCCAGCAGTGAAACTAGCGGTAGCTCCTACAATGAGCAGTTCTTC. The encoded protein is CASSETSGSSYNEQFF.

This clonotype showed up just a few times. The chain uses TRBV11-2 and TRBJ1-4; 7 positions match TRBD1. Germline V CDR1 and CDR2: SGHAT, FQNNGV. After removal of 4 bases from V and 4 bases from J, the junction contained 3 bases not matched to a gene. The CDR3 is 14 residues long. The CDR3 DNA is TGTGCCAGCAGCTGGGGACAGCTTAATGAAAAACTGTTTTTT. This gives the protein CASSWGQLNEKLFF. The full variable domain, its missing parts supplied by reference TRBV11-2 and TRBJ1-4, is EAGVAQSPRYKIIEKRQSVAFWCNPISGHATLYWYQQILGQGPKLLIQFQNNGVVDDSQLPKDRFSAERLKGVDSTLKIQPAKLEDSAVYLCASSWGQLNEKLFFGSGTQLSVL.

The chain employs TRBV19 and TRBJ1-1; D remains ambiguous. There are 15 residues in the CDR3. The germline gives CDR1 LNHDA, CDR2 SQIVND (reference sequence). The V end lost 4 bases, the J end lost 1 base, and 13 bases lay between the germline ends. Here the CDR3 DNA reads TGTGCCAGTAGTACCCCAGCCGATCCGAACACTGAAGCTTTCTTT. Residues: CASSTPADPNTEAFF.

About this clonotype itself: A read error may produce the germline difference seen at one junction end. This sequence joins TRBV28 and TRBJ2-1; D perhaps matches TRBD2 (6 bases). The CDR3 runs to 13 residues. Germline loops: CDR1 MDHEN, CDR2 SYDVKM. The CDR3 loop reads CASNLAVYNEQFF. CDR3 DNA sequence: TGTGCCAGCAATTTAGCGGTCTACAATGAGCAGTTCTTC.

The chain couples TRBV6-4 to TRBJ2-1, with 9 bases lining up with TRBD2. Germline CDR1 is MRHNA and CDR2 is SNTAGT. CDR3 length: 15 amino acids. Losses at the gene ends were 6 bases for V and 4 bases for J; bases not matched to a gene: 7. CDR3 residues: CASSETSGEYNEQFF. The CDR3 DNA is TGTGCCAGCAGCGAGACTAGCGGAGAGTACAATGAGCAGTTCTTC.

The chain recombines TRBV5-6 with TRBJ2-1; perhaps TRBD1 as D (6 bases). Trimming took 2 bases from V and 7 from J, leaving 13 bases between them. CDR1 SGHDT and CDR2 YYEEEE come from the germline V gene. The CDR3 consists of 14 residues. The CDR3 region has the DNA TGTGCCAGCAGCTTCCCGGGACATACGAATGAGCAGTTCTTC. This encodes CASSFPGHTNEQFF. The variable domain in full, with the rest retrieved from reference TRBV5-6 and TRBJ2-1, is DAGVTQSPTHLIKTRGQQVTLRCSPKSGHDTVSWYQQALGQGPQFIFQYYEEEERQRGNFPDRFSGHQFPNYSSELNVNALLLGDSALYLCASSFPGHTNEQFFGPGTRLTVL.

The gene calls are TRBV27 and TRBJ1-2; a possible D gene is TRBD1 (5 bases). Germline values: CDR1 MNHEY, CDR2 SMNVEV (reference sequence). The CDR3 runs 14 residues. Deletions cut 5 bases from V and 7 bases from J, with 17 bases between. CDR3 in amino acids: CASSPGTATIGYTF. The DNA for the CDR3 is TGTGCCAGCAGTCCAGGGACCGCTACGATTGGCTACACCTTC.

Details on this clonotype: This could be a read error, since a much larger clone is one nucleotide away. J is TRBJ1-1 and V is TRBV6-2 or TRBV6-3, with 7 bases identical to TRBD1. Germline CDR1 and CDR2: MNHEY and SVGEGT. This CDR3 is 12 amino acids long. After removal of 6 bases from V and 4 bases from J, the junction contained 2 bases not matched to a gene. The CDR3 sequence: CASRPGGTEAFF. For the CDR3, the DNA is TGTGCCAGCAGGCCAGGGGGCACTGAAGCTTTCTTT.

J is TRBJ2-3 and V is TRBV7-2; no firm D call. The V gene lost 5 bases and the J gene lost 5 bases, with 14 bases spanning the gap. This CDR3 spans 14 amino acids. The germline gives CDR1 SGHTA, CDR2 FQGNSA. The CDR3 is CASSEDPRGDTQYF. DNA of the CDR3: TGTGCCAGCAGCGAAGACCCCCGAGGAGATACGCAGTATTTT.

The rearrangement uses TRBV20-1 and TRBJ2-5; D may be TRBD2 (5 bases). Germline CDR1 and CDR2: DFQATT and SNEGSKA (reference sequence). The CDR3 sequence is 16 residues long. V lost 4 bases, J lost 4 bases, and 22 bases lay in between. The DNA for the CDR3 is TGCAGTGCTACCTCCCCTCTAGTGGGAGTAGGAGAGACCCAGTACTTC. This sequence encodes CSATSPLVGVGETQYF.

A single count supports this clonotype. The rearrangement joins TRBV13 to TRBJ2-1; 8 bases map to TRBD2. J lost 2 bases, V lost 5 bases, and 11 bases had no gene match. The CDR3 extends over 17 amino acids. Germline V gene lookup returns CDR1 PRHDT and CDR2 FYEKMQ (reference sequence). CDR3 sequence: CASSPQHRGGAYNEQFF. The CDR3 region has the DNA TGTGCCAGCAGCCCCCAACACCGGGGGGGGGCCTACAATGAGCAGTTCTTC.

The CDR3 loop is CASTETSSGELFF. CDR3 nucleotides: TGTGCCAGTACCGAAACTAGCTCCGGGGAGCTGTTTTTT. The chain employs TRBV19 and TRBJ2-2; tentative D call: TRBD2 (6 bases). Deletions cut 7 bases from V and 6 bases from J, with 12 bases between. CDR3 length: 13 residues. Germline V gives CDR1 LNHDA, CDR2 SQIVND (reference sequence).

This chain connects TRBV20-1 to TRBJ2-1, with TRBD2 matching over 9 bases. CDR1 is DFQATT and CDR2 is SNEGSKA in the germline V gene (reference sequence). The CDR3 totals 15 residues. Trimming took 1 base from V and 9 from J; bases not matched to a gene: 10. The CDR3 protein is CSARVVAGERSEQFF. CDR3 nucleotide sequence: TGCAGTGCTAGAGTAGTAGCGGGGGAAAGGAGTGAGCAGTTCTTC.

This rearrangement joins TRBV6-5 to TRBJ2-7, with D maybe TRBD1 (5 bases). Germline V CDR1 and CDR2: MNHEY, SVGAGI. The CDR3 is made up of 18 amino acids. Trimming left V 4 bases short and J 7 bases short, with 29 bases between. CDR3 in DNA: TGTGCCAGCAGTTTTCTGTCCCCCGCGGACACCCGACCTTTAGAGCAGTACTTC. Protein: CASSFLSPADTRPLEQYF.

The chain uses TRBV5-1 and TRBJ2-5; D may be TRBD1 (7 bases). The V end was cut by 4 bases, the J end by 0 bases, with 13 bases between. This CDR3 is built from 15 residues. Germline V gene data show CDR1 as SGHRS and CDR2 as YFSETQ. This CDR3 reads CASSPGGQNQETQYF. The CDR3 nucleotides read TGCGCCAGCAGCCCCGGGGGACAGAACCAAGAGACCCAGTACTTC.

This rearrangement joins TRBV5-6 to TRBJ1-2; 8 bases agree with TRBD1. Germline V lookup: CDR1 SGHDT, CDR2 YYEEEE. This CDR3 is 13 amino acids long. Trimming at V came to 4 bases and at J to 8 bases, leaving 7 bases not matched to a gene. For the CDR3, the DNA is TGTGCCAGCAGCCCCGGACAGGGAGGAGGCTACACCTTC. Translating gives CASSPGQGGGYTF.

V gene TRBV6-2 or TRBV6-3 combines with J gene TRBJ1-1; D unresolved. The ends were cut back, 6 bases at V and 0 bases at J, with 5 bases in the middle. Germline V gives CDR1 MNHEY, CDR2 SVGEGT. The CDR3 runs to 12 residues. In nucleotides, the CDR3 is TGTGCCAGCAGATTTTTGAACACTGAAGCTTTCTTT. Encoded protein: CASRFLNTEAFF.